This passage covers 13 T cell receptor beta chains from one sample sequenced in a study of blood T cell repertoires in COVID-19. Here immunoSEQ multiplex PCR was the method, and the copy in TCRdb shows in-frame clones only, minus some. Of over 150,000 clones listed, 84% are singletons. Sequenced: peripheral blood. The receptors derive from a man aged 70-80 years with active or convalescent COVID-19.

The gene calls are TRBV5-4 and TRBJ1-6, with 8 bases that match TRBD1. This CDR3 is 16 amino acids long. The germline V gene encodes CDR1 SGHNT and CDR2 YYREEE (reference sequence). The J segment lost 9 bases and the V segment lost 4 bases, leaving 12 bases of the junction unmatched. The CDR3 DNA reads as TGTGCCAGCAGCCTGGACGCAGGGGGCTCGGGTTCACCCCTCCACTTT. This gives the protein CASSLDAGGSGSPLHF.

The chain is built from TRBV12-5 and TRBJ1-5; 10 positions match TRBD1. The CDR3 runs 17 residues. Germline V lookup: CDR1 LGHNT, CDR2 FRNRAP. The ends lost 3 bases at V and 0 bases at J; junction bases unmatched: 5. The CDR3 is CASGFGTGVFSNQPQHF. The DNA of the CDR3 is TGTGCTAGTGGTTTCGGGACAGGGGTTTTTAGCAATCAGCCCCAGCATTTT. Full variable domain (missing parts from reference TRBV12-5 and TRBJ1-5): DARVTQTPRHKVTEMGQEVTMRCQPILGHNTVFWYRQTMMQGLELLAYFRNRAPLDDSGMPKDRFSAEMPDATLATLKIQPSEPRDSAVYFCASGFGTGVFSNQPQHFGDGTRLSIL.

The chain is built from TRBV11-2 and TRBJ2-7; 9 nucleotides align to TRBD1. There are 16 residues in the CDR3. The V segment lost 4 bases and the J segment 3 bases; nucleotides outside the gene matches: 10. Germline loops: CDR1 SGHAT, CDR2 FQNNGV. The CDR3 DNA reads TGTGCCAGCAGCTCCTGGACAGGGGCAGGGGGCTACGAGCAGTACTTC. It yields the protein CASSSWTGAGGYEQYF.

The chain links TRBV7-2 to TRBJ1-3; D call uncertain. The V end was cut by 3 bases, the J end by 0 bases, with 12 bases between. This CDR3 is built from 16 residues. Germline lookup yields CDR1 SGHTA and CDR2 FQGNSA. CDR3 coding DNA: TGTGCCAGCAGCTTGGTGGTAACAGCCTCTGGAAACACCATATATTTT. This sequence encodes CASSLVVTASGNTIYF.

V usage is TRBV19 and J usage is TRBJ1-3, with D unclear. This CDR3 spans 15 amino acids. Germline CDR1 LNHDA, CDR2 SQIVND (reference sequence). V lost 3 bases, J lost 0 bases, and 9 bases lay in between. CDR3 residues: CASSILRDSGNTIYF. CDR3 in DNA: TGTGCCAGTAGTATCCTAAGAGACTCTGGAAACACCATATATTTT.

The chain couples TRBV30 to TRBJ2-7; D call uncertain. The CDR3 is made up of 11 amino acids. Trimming removed 1 base at V and 6 bases at J, with 7 bases between. Germline assignment: CDR1 GTSNPN and CDR2 SVGIG (reference sequence). CDR3 sequence reads: CAWSAQFEQYF. The CDR3 region has the DNA TGTGCCTGGAGTGCCCAGTTCGAGCAGTACTTC.

The CDR3 DNA reads as TGCGCCAGCAGTGAGTCGACGGCCAGGCCGAGCTCCTACGAGCAGTACTTC. It codes for CASSESTARPSSYEQYF. This chain uses TRBV10-2 with TRBJ2-7; no clear D gene. The ends were cut back, 0 bases at V and 0 bases at J, with 15 bases in the middle. From germline, CDR1 is WSHSY and CDR2 SAAADI. The CDR3 extends over 17 amino acids.

V gene TRBV7-6 combines with J gene TRBJ2-1, with 8 bases lining up with TRBD2. CDR1 and CDR2 from the germline V gene are SGHVS and FNYEAQ. The junction had 9 bases not matched to a gene; V was cut back by 6 bases and J by 2 bases. The CDR3 has 16 residues. CDR3 residues: CASSSPLADAYNEQFF. The CDR3 region has the DNA TGTGCCAGCAGTTCACCACTAGCGGATGCCTACAATGAGCAGTTCTTC. The variable domain in full, with the rest retrieved from reference TRBV7-6 and TRBJ2-1, is GAGVSQSPRYKVTKRGQDVALRCDPISGHVSLYWYRQALGQGPEFLTYFNYEAQQDKSGLPNDRFSAERPEGSISTLTIQRTEQRDSAMYRCASSSPLADAYNEQFFGPGTRLTVL.

The rearrangement links TRBV11-2 to TRBJ2-1, with TRBD2 matching 9 bases. Per the germline V gene, CDR1 is SGHAT and CDR2 is FQNNGV. This CDR3 is 16 amino acids long. V was pared by 4 bases and J by 4 bases, with 8 bases of the junction left unmatched. CDR3 sequence reads: CASSSKGLAYYNEQFF. Here the CDR3 DNA reads TGTGCCAGCAGCTCGAAAGGACTAGCGTATTACAATGAGCAGTTCTTC.

The rearrangement links TRBV11-2 to TRBJ2-3, with TRBD1 matching 7 bases. The ends lost 2 bases at V and 4 bases at J; junction bases unmatched: 6. The CDR3 extends over 15 amino acids. The V gene's germline CDR1 is SGHAT and CDR2 FQNNGV. The CDR3 spells CASSLWGQPADTQYF. CDR3 DNA: TGTGCCAGCAGCTTATGGGGACAGCCCGCAGATACGCAGTATTTT.

This clone was seen repeatedly, ten times or more. The genes are TRBV11-2 and TRBJ1-1; D is unresolved. CDR1 and CDR2 from the germline V gene are SGHAT and FQNNGV. This CDR3 comprises 13 residues. Trimming took off 1 base at V and 6 bases at J, with 9 bases between the two ends. CDR3 sequence (DNA): TGTGCCAGCAGCTTAGGGAGGGCCTCTGAAGCTTTCTTT. Translation: CASSLGRASEAFF.

The chain is built from TRBV12-3 or TRBV12-4 and TRBJ1-2; D is unclear. The CDR3 consists of 13 residues. Trimming stripped 3 bases from V and 2 bases from J, with 7 bases between. The CDR3: CASSFQENYGYTF. The CDR3 DNA reads TGTGCCAGCAGTTTCCAAGAGAACTATGGCTACACCTTC.

The rearrangement uses TRBV2 and TRBJ1-5; D is uncertain. In germline, CDR1 is SNHLY, CDR2 FYNNEI. The CDR3 spans 17 residues. V was cut by 1 base and J by 2 bases, with 15 bases left in between. The DNA of the CDR3 is TGTGCCAGCAGTGAAGGGAAGGCCTCCGGGGGCAATCAGCCCCAGCATTTT. Protein product: CASSEGKASGGNQPQHF. Combining the CDR3 with reference TRBV2 and TRBJ1-5 gives the whole variable domain EPEVTQTPSHQVTQMGQEVILRCVPISNHLYFYWYRQILGQKVEFLVSFYNNEISEKSEIFDDQFSVERPDGSNFTLKIRSTKLEDSAMYFCASSEGKASGGNQPQHFGDGTRLSIL.